This T cell receptor (beta chain) was obtained from a study of radiation and T cells in renal cell carcinoma. Time point denoted: blood 4 weeks post-SBRT, at nephrectomy. Indicated treatment: 15 Gy SBRT to primary tumor, nephrectomy 4 weeks later. CDR3 length: 13 amino acids. Germline loops: CDR1 SGHRS, CDR2 YFSETQ. Trimming pared 4 bases from V and 5 bases from J, leaving 12 bases between. Libraries were prepared by immunoSEQ multiplex PCR; TCRdb keeps only in-frame clonotypes and omits some of them. The table records approximately 86,000 clones, around four fifths of them present only once. This clonotype was sampled from a man aged 50-60 years with renal cell carcinoma. V is TRBV5-1 and J is TRBJ2-5, with D perhaps matching TRBD1 or TRBD2 (5 bases each). The sequences come from blood, collected from a patient whose treatment included radiotherapy and nephrectomy. The CDR3 loop is CASSLVGEETQYF. The DNA of the CDR3 is TGCGCCAGCAGCCTGGTGGGGGAGGAGACCCAGTACTTC.